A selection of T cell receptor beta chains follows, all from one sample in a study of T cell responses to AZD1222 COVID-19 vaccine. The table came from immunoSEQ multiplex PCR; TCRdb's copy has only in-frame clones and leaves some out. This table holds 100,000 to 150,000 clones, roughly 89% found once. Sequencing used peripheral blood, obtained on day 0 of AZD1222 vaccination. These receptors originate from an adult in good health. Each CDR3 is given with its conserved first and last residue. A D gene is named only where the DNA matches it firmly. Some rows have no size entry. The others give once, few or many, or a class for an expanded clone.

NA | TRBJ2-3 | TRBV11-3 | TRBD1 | TGTGCCAGCAGCCACGGGACAGGGGGCGTTACAGATACGCAGTATTTT | CASSHGTGGVTDTQYF
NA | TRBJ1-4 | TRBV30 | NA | TGTGCCTGGATATCCGGCGGGGGGGGAAAACTGTTTTTT | CAWISGGGGKLFF
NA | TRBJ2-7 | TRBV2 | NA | TGTGCCAGCACTGCGGACGTTTCCTACGAGCAGTACTTC | CASTADVSYEQYF
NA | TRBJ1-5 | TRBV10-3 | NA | TGTGCCATCGGGACGGATAGCAATCAGCCCCAGCATTTT | CAIGTDSNQPQHF
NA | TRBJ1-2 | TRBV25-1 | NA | TGTGCCAGCCCTCTCACTTCGGGCTACACCTTC | CASPLTSGYTF
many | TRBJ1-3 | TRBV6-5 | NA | TGTGCCAGCAGCGATATTCCTGGAAACACCATATATTTT | CASSDIPGNTIYF
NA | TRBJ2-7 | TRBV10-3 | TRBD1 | TGTGCCATCAGTGAAGGGACAGGCGAGCAGTACTTC | CAISEGTGEQYF
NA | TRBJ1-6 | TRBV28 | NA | TGTGCCAGCAGTGCCTCCTATAATTCACCCCTCCACTTT | CASSASYNSPLHF
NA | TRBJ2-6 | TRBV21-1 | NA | TGTGCCAGCAGCCACGGGGCCCCGGCGGCCAACGTCCTGACTTTC | CASSHGAPAANVLTF
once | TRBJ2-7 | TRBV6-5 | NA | TGTGCCAGCAGAAGGCGTCTTAGGGGAGACGAGCAGTACTTC | CASRRRLRGDEQYF
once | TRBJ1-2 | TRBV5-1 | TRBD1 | TGCGCCAGCAGCTTGGGGGGACAGGGAAACTATGGCTACACCTTC | CASSLGGQGNYGYTF
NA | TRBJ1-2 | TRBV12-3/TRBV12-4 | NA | TGTGCCAGCAGTTCCAGCGCATCCTATGGCTACACCTTC | CASSSSASYGYTF
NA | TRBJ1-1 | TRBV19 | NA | TGTGCCAGTAGTAGCCCAGGGATTGGCACTGAAGCTTTCTTT | CASSSPGIGTEAFF
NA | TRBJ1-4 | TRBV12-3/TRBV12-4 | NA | TGTGCCAGCAGTCCCCCCTATGGTGAAAAACTGTTTTTT | CASSPPYGEKLFF
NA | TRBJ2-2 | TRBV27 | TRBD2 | TGTGCCAGCAGTCCTCAACCTCTAGCGGGGTCGAACACCGGGGAGCTGTTTTTT | CASSPQPLAGSNTGELFF
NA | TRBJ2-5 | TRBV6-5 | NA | TGTGCCGGGGAACAGGGGAGGGCAGGAGAGACCCAGTACTTC | CAGEQGRAGETQYF
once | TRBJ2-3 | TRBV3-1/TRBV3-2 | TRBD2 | TGTGCCAGCAGCCTGACTAGCGGAACCACAGATACGCAGTATTTT | CASSLTSGTTDTQYF
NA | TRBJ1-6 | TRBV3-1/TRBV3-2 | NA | TGTGCCAGCAGCCAAGGAGGACGGGGTAATTCACCCCTCCACTTT | CASSQGGRGNSPLHF
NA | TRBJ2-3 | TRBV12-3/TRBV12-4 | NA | TGTGCCAGCAGTTTGAGTTTTACGCAGTATTTT | CASSLSFTQYF
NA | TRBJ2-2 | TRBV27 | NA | TGTGCCAGCAGTTTAGGGACGGGGGGCGCGAACACCGGGGAGCTGTTTTTT | CASSLGTGGANTGELFF
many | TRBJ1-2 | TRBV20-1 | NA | TGCAGTGCCCCAAGCGCAAGGGGCTACACCTTC | CSAPSARGYTF
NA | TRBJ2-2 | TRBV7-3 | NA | TGTGCCAGCAGCCGGACTTTCACCGGGGAGCTGTTTTTT | CASSRTFTGELFF
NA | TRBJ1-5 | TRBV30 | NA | TGTGCCTGGAGTTCTCAGAGTAGCAATCAGCCCCAGCATTTT | CAWSSQSSNQPQHF
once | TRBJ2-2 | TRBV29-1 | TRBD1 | TGCAGCGTCGGACAGGGGGGATATTCCGGGGAGCTGTTTTTT | CSVGQGGYSGELFF
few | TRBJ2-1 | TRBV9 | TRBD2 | TGTGCCAGCAGCGTAAAAGGGCTAGCGGGAGAGATGGCGGACAATGAGCAGTTCTTC | CASSVKGLAGEMADNEQFF
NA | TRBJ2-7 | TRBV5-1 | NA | TGCGCCAGCAGCTTGTTACAGGGCAGACGCGAGCAGTACTTC | CASSLLQGRREQYF
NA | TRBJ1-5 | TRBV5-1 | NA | TGCGCCAGCAGAAGAGATAGCAATCAGCCCCAGCATTTT | CASRRDSNQPQHF